The 10 T cell receptor beta chains in this list originate from one sample, sequenced in a study of cytomegalovirus exposure and HLA in healthy donors (dated by TCRdb to about 2017). Library preparation was by the immunoSEQ multiplex PCR assay. Here the immuneACCESS table is served through TCRdb, limited to in-frame sequences with V and J called. Missing clones are a known gap in these copies; in checked studies unresolved V genes cover under half, and the rest lacks a known reason. This sample comprises 55,000 to 80,000 clones, approximately 95% of them detected only once. The top ten clonotypes cover about 7% of the sample. The specimen was PBMCs. Receptors originate from a woman in her late teens or twenties in good health and CMV-seropositive.

CDR3 sequence: CATSRVLDRGPEAFF. The CDR3 DNA reads as TGTGCCACCAGCAGAGTTCTGGACAGGGGCCCTGAAGCTTTCTTT. V gene TRBV15 combines with J gene TRBJ1-1, with 9 bases fitting TRBD1. The trim removed 1 base at V and 6 bases at J, leaving 6 bases unmatched. CDR1 LNHNV and CDR2 YYDKDF come from the germline V gene (reference sequence). The CDR3 consists of 15 residues.

This chain uses TRBV6-1 with TRBJ2-1, with D possibly TRBD1 on 6 matching bases. Germline CDR1 reads MNHNS; CDR2 reads SASEGT. The CDR3 contains 14 residues. Trimming cost V 6 bases and J 8 bases, with 17 bases left between them. CDR3 nucleotide sequence: TGTGCCAGCAGGATCGGACAGTATCCGGATGAGCAGTTCTTC. Protein: CASRIGQYPDEQFF.

This clone appeared a single time. The chain employs TRBV4-1 and TRBJ2-2; 7 bases align to TRBD1. This CDR3 contains 13 residues. Germline V gene lookup returns CDR1 MGHRA and CDR2 YSYEKL. With V trimmed by 3 bases and J by 16 bases, 11 bases remained unmatched. The CDR3 coding sequence is TGCGCCAGCAGCCATCCGGGACAGCCTCTTGCGTTTTTT. Protein: CASSHPGQPLAFF.

The chain employs TRBV6-6 and TRBJ2-5; D ambiguous. CDR3 length: 14 residues. The germline V gene encodes CDR1 MNHNY and CDR2 SVGAGI (reference sequence). Deletions cut 7 bases from V and 4 bases from J, with 16 bases between. CDR3 sequence (DNA): TGTGCCAGCACGTCATTCGGTGGTCCAGAGACCCAGTACTTC. Protein: CASTSFGGPETQYF.

This chain uses TRBV4-2 with TRBJ1-2, with D unresolved. CDR3 length equals 15 residues. Germline values: CDR1 LGHNA, CDR2 YNFKEQ. Trimming removed 0 bases at V and 8 bases at J, with 16 bases between. Here the CDR3 reads CASSQDGQAEWGYTF. DNA of the CDR3: TGTGCCAGCAGCCAAGATGGGCAGGCTGAATGGGGCTACACCTTC.

The chain couples TRBV6-1 to TRBJ1-2; 7 bases map to TRBD1. The CDR3 has 13 residues. V lost 3 bases, J lost 7 bases, and 5 bases stayed unmatched. Germline V gene sequence: CDR1 MNHNS, CDR2 SASEGT. The CDR3 DNA sequence: TGTGCCAGCAGTGAGGGACAGTACCTTGGCTACACCTTC. Translating it yields CASSEGQYLGYTF.

The rearrangement uses TRBV5-1 and TRBJ2-7; 7 positions match TRBD2. V was pared by 1 base and J by 0 bases, with 4 bases of the junction left unmatched. CDR3 length equals 15 residues. Per the germline V gene, CDR1 is SGHRS and CDR2 is YFSETQ. CDR3: CASSLIAGDSYEQYF. CDR3 DNA: TGCGCCAGCAGCTTGATAGCGGGTGACTCCTACGAGCAGTACTTC.

V gene TRBV27 combines with J gene TRBJ2-1, with D uncertain. Germline CDR1 reads MNHEY; CDR2 reads SMNVEV (reference sequence). The V and J ends lost 5 bases and 7 bases respectively, with 15 bases between them. The CDR3 has 14 residues. The CDR3 region is CASSVSLLVNEQFF. CDR3 nucleotide sequence: TGTGCCAGCAGTGTAAGCCTCCTAGTTAATGAGCAGTTCTTC.

The chain links TRBV5-6 to TRBJ1-2; possible D gene TRBD1, 6 bases. This CDR3 spans 14 amino acids. Germline V gene sequence: CDR1 SGHDT, CDR2 YYEEEE. Trimming took off 4 bases at V and 4 bases at J, with 14 bases between the two ends. Written as DNA, the CDR3 is TGTGCCAGCAGCCCGGAAACAGGGTTCTATGGCTACACCTTC. Its translation is CASSPETGFYGYTF.

V is TRBV19 and J is TRBJ2-2; 8 bases match TRBD1. CDR3 length equals 15 residues. J gave up 9 bases and V 6 bases, and 12 bases lay outside the gene matches. The V gene's germline CDR1 is LNHDA and CDR2 SQIVND (reference sequence). This chain's CDR3 is CASSTGTGGLWELFF. CDR3 nucleotides: TGTGCCAGTAGCACCGGGACAGGTGGTCTTTGGGAGCTGTTTTTT.